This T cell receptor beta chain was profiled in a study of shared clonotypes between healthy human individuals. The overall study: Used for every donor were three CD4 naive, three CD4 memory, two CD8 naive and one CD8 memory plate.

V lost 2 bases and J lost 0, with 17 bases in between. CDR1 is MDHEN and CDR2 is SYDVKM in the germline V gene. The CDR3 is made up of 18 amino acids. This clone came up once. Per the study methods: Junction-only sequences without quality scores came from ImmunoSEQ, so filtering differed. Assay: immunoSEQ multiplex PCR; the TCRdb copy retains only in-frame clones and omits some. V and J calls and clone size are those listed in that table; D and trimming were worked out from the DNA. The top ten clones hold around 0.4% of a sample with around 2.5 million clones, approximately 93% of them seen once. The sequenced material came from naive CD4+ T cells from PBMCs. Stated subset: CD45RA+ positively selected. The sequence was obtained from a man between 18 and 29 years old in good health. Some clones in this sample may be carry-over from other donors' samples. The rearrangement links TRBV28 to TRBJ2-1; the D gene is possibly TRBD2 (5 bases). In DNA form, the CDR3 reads TGTGCCAGCAGTTTACGGGTTGGTCTGGGGAGCTCCTACAATGAGCAGTTCTTC. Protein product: CASSLRVGLGSSYNEQFF.